This TCR beta chain was sequenced for a study of immune cell composition in non-small cell lung cancer. Findings and limits, study-wide: TIL tumour reactivity correlated with maximal tumour-associated clone frequency in adenocarcinoma. Squamous carcinomas (roughly 80%) more often had tumour-associated clones >0.5% than adenocarcinomas (33%).

A word on this clone: Its cognate antigen is unknown.

Data came from immunoSEQ multiplex PCR; TCRdb stores just in-frame clones and leaves some out. Of roughly 14,000 clones listed, approximately 69% are singletons. Source material: lung tumor tissue. This receptor was taken from a human donor with non-small cell lung cancer.

DNA for the CDR3: TGTGCCAGCTCACCGGGGGGACAGCGGCACGGGGAGCTGTTTTTT. It is translated as CASSPGGQRHGELFF. The V call is TRBV18, the J call TRBJ2-2; possibly TRBD1 for D (7 bases). The CDR3 is 15 residues long. Trimming stripped 3 bases from V and 7 bases from J, with 15 bases between. CDR1 and CDR2 from the germline V gene are KGHSH and LQKENI.